The sequence of this TCR beta chain was determined in a study of CD8+ T cells in alopecia areata (dated by TCRdb to between 2018 and 2020). General notes on the study: Treated patients were enrolled in an open-label pilot trial of oral tofacitinib at 5 to 10 mg twice daily for moderate-to-severe alopecia areata. TCRbeta CDR3 regions were amplified by immunoSEQ multiplex PCR with 35 Vbeta forward and 13 Jbeta reverse primers. In treated patients, disease severity was measured using the SALT score, which gives the percentage of scalp surface area affected. RNA was obtained with the PAXgene miRNA kit for fixed scalp, the miRNeasy kit for PBMCs, and the RNeasy kit for mouse skin. Scalp tissue and sorted CD4+ and CD8+ peripheral blood T cells from patchy and totalis/universalis alopecia areata patients and from healthy controls were covered by human TCRbeta sequencing. Tofacitinib was administered for 6 to 18 months, and 6 months of follow-up off drug were then conducted to assess delayed response and recurrence. Clonality in the scalp was compared among normal scalp (n=4), patchy alopecia areata scalp (n=8), and alopecia totalis/universalis scalp (n=8). Tofacitinib-treated patients had biopsies at baseline and at 4 and 24 weeks of treatment, with a later scalp biopsy in several patients. High-throughput TCRbeta sequencing was used to examine T cell clonal expansion in alopecia areata in both the C3H/HeJ mouse model and human patients.

Paper-wide results and their limitations: Compared with normal scalp, lesional scalp, particularly in alopecia totalis/universalis, had higher clonality and more expanded CD8+ clones, which suggests antigenic drive. Because the treated cohort was small and had only one nonresponder, larger studies are needed to examine links between baseline CD8+ expansion and response. With tofacitinib, both scalp clonality and the number of expanded CD8+ clones among the top 100 scalp clones went down significantly. Resident alphabeta T cells in normal human skin are also sequenced, complicating scalp TCR repertoire analysis, unlike mouse skin dominated by gammadelta T cells. During tofacitinib treatment, many expanded lesional clones stuck around in both scalp and blood, and this persistence may partly explain why relapse happens after treatment is stopped. Shared TCR sequences between patients were less evident than in mice, which may be partly attributable to HLA diversity in the patient population.

Library method: the immunoSEQ multiplex PCR assay. To provide template for TCR sequencing, every sample had RNA extracted and reverse transcribed into cDNA. SuperScript III was used for first-strand cDNA synthesis, primed with a 2:1 mix of oligo-dT and random hexamers. A synthetic immune receptor repertoire was used to gauge amplification bias, and whatever bias remained was removed computationally. In the original analysis: Raw reads were preprocessed to remove errors, and CDR3 was defined by IMGT conventions from the conserved cysteine to phenylalanine. Clonality was computed by normalizing Shannon entropy by log2 of the number of productive unique TCRs and subtracting the result from 1. CD4 or CD8 identity of scalp clones was inferred by cross-referencing scalp TCRbeta sequences with sorted blood CD4 and CD8 repertoires. Not all clones reach the TCRdb copy of this immuneACCESS table, which keeps in-frame sequences only. Checked studies attribute under half of the gap to unresolved V genes and leave the rest unexplained. V, J and clone size are those of that table, while D and trimming were read from the DNA. The sample table lists a few hundred thousand clones, less than 45% of them with a count of one. The top ten clones comprise 0.48% of the sample.

This sample's treatment or condition label indicates: oral pan-JAK inhibitor, 5-10 mg twice daily. From alopecia areata patients, peripheral blood was collected along with lesional scalp punch biopsies. PBMCs were separated by density centrifugation and stained for CD3, CD4 and CD8, after which CD4+ and CD8+ T cells were sorted on a FACSAria. As to this clone: The target of this receptor is not known. Qualities for individual bases were not recorded, and no much larger clone is one base off.

Relative to germline, V is missing 0 bases and J is missing 3 bases, with 14 bases of the junction outside any gene match. From the germline V gene (reference sequence), CDR1 is GTSNPN and CDR2 is SVGIG. The CDR3 runs 18 amino acids, cysteine and phenylalanine included. CDR3 DNA is the only sequence kept; it has 54 bases, read in frame from the first base. Sample: CD4+ T cells sorted from blood, taken at week 34, from a patient treated with tofacitinib. The chain joins TRBV30 to TRBJ2-7; TRBD2 aligns with 10 central bases. The clonotype comes from a human donor with alopecia areata. The DNA sequence follows: TGTGCCTGGAGTGTCTCTAGCGGGAGTTCTTGGTGGGGCTACGAGCAGTACTTC. It encodes CAWSVSSGSSWWGYEQYF.